Below are 18 T cell receptor beta chains sequenced from a single sample in a study of Ad26.COV2.S vaccination and SARS-CoV-2 variants. The treatment was: over 15 received Ad26.COV2.S at low or high dose, single or two shots; several received placebo; per-sample allocation not given. Sampling occurred on day 63 after the first vaccine or placebo injection. Sequencing was performed with immunoSEQ multiplex PCR; in TCRdb, only in-frame clones are kept and a portion is missing. There are about 480,000 clones in the sample; around nine tenths occur only once, and around 13% lies in the top ten. Material: peripheral blood, obtained in a trial of Ad26.COV2.S vaccine versus placebo. Source of these receptors: a person between 18 and 60 years old who received the Ad26.COV2.S COVID-19 vaccine or a placebo.

V and J are TRBV27 and TRBJ2-3; 9 positions agree with TRBD1. This CDR3 is built from 15 residues. Trimming took 3 bases from V and 4 from J; bases not matched to a gene: 5. Germline CDR1 is MNHEY and CDR2 is SMNVEV (reference sequence). CDR3 region: CASSFQRTGADTQYF. The CDR3 DNA is TGTGCCAGCAGTTTCCAACGGACAGGGGCAGATACGCAGTATTTT.

The chain joins TRBV15 to TRBJ1-5; tentatively, D is TRBD1 (5 bases). Per germline, CDR1 LNHNV and CDR2 YYDKDF (reference sequence). V shed 3 bases and J shed 2 bases, with 11 bases lying between them. CDR3 size: 15 residues. The CDR3 bases are TGTGCCACCAGCAGCGGGACGGCACGCAATCAGCCCCAGCATTTT. Translated, it gives CATSSGTARNQPQHF.

The chain is built from TRBV25-1 and TRBJ1-1; D is ambiguous. Germline-derived CDR1 and CDR2 are MGHDK and SYGVNS. The ends were cut back, 8 bases at V and 9 bases at J, with 16 bases in the middle. The CDR3 runs 12 residues. This CDR3 is CASQVTVGKAFF. The DNA of the CDR3 is TGTGCCAGCCAAGTTACAGTCGGGAAAGCTTTCTTT.

The CDR3 coding sequence is TGTGCCTGGACGGGACAGTCTAATGAAAAACTGTTTTTT. It translates to CAWTGQSNEKLFF. The gene calls are TRBV30 and TRBJ1-4; 7 bases line up with TRBD1. The V gene end was trimmed by 4 bases and the J gene end by 3 bases; junction bases not matched to a gene: 2. The CDR3 loop spans 13 amino acids. The germline V gene encodes CDR1 GTSNPN and CDR2 SVGIG (reference sequence).

The rearrangement links TRBV30 to TRBJ2-7; D might be TRBD1 (6 bases). The germline V gene has CDR1 GTSNPN and CDR2 SVGIG (reference sequence). The CDR3 is 11 residues long. Trimming pared 4 bases from V and 3 bases from J, leaving 7 bases between. The CDR3 DNA follows: TGTGCCTGGAAGGGGGACTACGAGCAGTACTTC. This encodes CAWKGDYEQYF.

As to this clone: Other DNA sequences in this specimen translate into the identical CDR3. The chain recombines TRBV6-5 with TRBJ1-1; the D gene is possibly TRBD1 (6 bases). Looked up from germline, CDR1 is MNHEY and CDR2 is SVGAGI. With 5 bases removed from V and 2 bases from J, the gap between germline ends came to 9 bases. The CDR3 is 13 amino acids. The CDR3: CASSRTVNTEAFF. Written as DNA, the CDR3 is TGTGCCAGCAGTAGGACAGTCAACACTGAAGCTTTCTTT.

This chain joins TRBV5-6 and TRBJ2-7; the D call may be TRBD1 or TRBD2 (5 bases each). There are 15 residues in the CDR3. The germline gives CDR1 SGHDT, CDR2 YYEEEE. V lost 2 bases, J lost 0 bases, and 12 bases lay in between. The CDR3 nucleotides read TGTGCCAGCAGCTTTAGAGGGGCCCACTCCTACGAGCAGTACTTC. Its protein product is CASSFRGAHSYEQYF.

The gene calls are TRBV27 and TRBJ2-2; no firm D call. The V gene lost 3 bases and the J gene lost 9 bases, with 5 bases spanning the gap. This CDR3 has 11 residues. CDR1 is MNHEY, CDR2 SMNVEV, per germline (reference sequence). The CDR3 coding sequence is TGTGCCAGCAGTTTCTATCGGGAGCTGTTTTTT. Translation gives CASSFYRELFF.

The gene calls are TRBV18 and TRBJ2-7, with TRBD1 matching over 9 bases. The junction had 5 bases not matched to a gene; V was cut back by 0 bases and J by 2 bases. The CDR3 totals 16 residues. Germline values: CDR1 KGHSH, CDR2 LQKENI. The CDR3 region is CASSPPDGTGTYEQYF. The CDR3 bases are TGTGCCAGCTCACCACCGGACGGGACAGGGACCTACGAGCAGTACTTC.

The rearrangement links TRBV7-3 to TRBJ2-7, with D perhaps TRBD1 (6 bases). The ends were cut back, 2 bases at V and 2 bases at J, with 13 bases in the middle. This CDR3 is built from 15 residues. Germline V gene sequence: CDR1 SGHTA, CDR2 FQGTGA. The CDR3 nucleotides are TGTGCCAGCAGCTTAGCCCCAGGGGTGGCCTACGAGCAGTACTTC. It specifies CASSLAPGVAYEQYF.

This clone occurred a few times. The gene calls are TRBV28 and TRBJ1-3; D uncertain. This CDR3 is 11 amino acids long. The germline V gene encodes CDR1 MDHEN and CDR2 SYDVKM. Trimming stripped 2 bases from V and 8 bases from J, with 4 bases between. The CDR3 loop is CASSLGYTIYF. CDR3 DNA: TGTGCCAGCAGTTTAGGATACACCATATATTTT.

The chain employs TRBV12-5 and TRBJ2-5; TRBD2 is a possible D gene (6 bases). Per the germline V gene, CDR1 is LGHNT and CDR2 is FRNRAP. The CDR3 length is 12 residues. Trimming took off 6 bases at V and 5 bases at J, with 10 bases between the two ends. CDR3 nucleotides: TGTGCTAGTGGCAAGGGGAGGGAGACCCAGTACTTC. Translating it yields CASGKGRETQYF. The full variable domain, with the rest looked up from reference TRBV12-5 and TRBJ2-5, is DARVTQTPRHKVTEMGQEVTMRCQPILGHNTVFWYRQTMMQGLELLAYFRNRAPLDDSGMPKDRFSAEMPDATLATLKIQPSEPRDSAVYFCASGKGRETQYFGPGTRLLVL.

This chain uses TRBV28 with TRBJ1-5, with TRBD1 identical over 7 bases. This CDR3 contains 15 residues. V was pared by 2 bases and J by 3 bases, with 4 bases of the junction left unmatched. Germline CDR1 and CDR2: MDHEN and SYDVKM. The CDR3, as DNA: TGTGCCAGCAGTTTAGAGACAGGGCCCAATCAGCCCCAGCATTTT. The encoded protein is CASSLETGPNQPQHF.

The chain carries TRBV7-8 and TRBJ1-5, with D possibly being TRBD1 (6 bases). The ends were cut back, 5 bases at V and 8 bases at J, with 16 bases in the middle. The CDR3 extends over 14 amino acids. Germline CDR1 and CDR2: SGHVS and FQNEAQ. CDR3 residues: CASSLTDRVKPQHF. The CDR3 bases are TGTGCCAGCAGCCTAACGGACAGAGTGAAGCCCCAGCATTTT.

CDR3 region: CASINSNTEAFF. CDR3 DNA: TGTGCCAGCATCAATTCGAACACTGAAGCTTTCTTT. The V gene is TRBV7-9, the J gene TRBJ1-1; D not certain. Trimming pared 7 bases from V and 1 base from J, leaving 7 bases between. Looked up from germline, CDR1 is SEHNR and CDR2 is FQNEAQ (reference sequence). The CDR3 length is 12 residues.

This clone appeared once. The J gene is TRBJ2-1, the V gene TRBV5-6; D is perhaps TRBD1 or TRBD2 (6 bases each). V lost 0 bases, J lost 7 bases, and 14 bases lay in between. This CDR3 comprises 15 residues. Germline-derived CDR1 and CDR2 are SGHDT and YYEEEE. The CDR3 DNA is TGTGCCAGCAGCTTGGTCCAGCGGAGGGGGAATGAGCAGTTCTTC. Encoded protein: CASSLVQRRGNEQFF. Complete variable domain (other parts from reference TRBV5-6 and TRBJ2-1): DAGVTQSPTHLIKTRGQQVTLRCSPKSGHDTVSWYQQALGQGPQFIFQYYEEEERQRGNFPDRFSGHQFPNYSSELNVNALLLGDSALYLCASSLVQRRGNEQFFGPGTRLTVL.

V gene TRBV5-1 combines with J gene TRBJ2-1; tentatively, D is TRBD1 (6 bases). From germline, CDR1 is SGHRS and CDR2 YFSETQ. Deletions cut 0 bases from V and 2 bases from J, with 12 bases between. The CDR3 has 16 residues. The CDR3 loop reads CASSLAGTPTYNEQFF. In DNA, the CDR3 is TGCGCCAGCAGCTTGGCCGGGACACCAACCTACAATGAGCAGTTCTTC.

The chain uses TRBV27 and TRBJ2-3; the D is unclear. In germline, CDR1 is MNHEY, CDR2 SMNVEV (reference sequence). The ends were cut back, 10 bases at V and 0 bases at J, with 11 bases in the middle. This CDR3 comprises 13 residues. CDR3 region: CAIRGRSTDTQYF. DNA of the CDR3: TGTGCCATTAGAGGACGGAGCACAGATACGCAGTATTTT.